This T cell receptor (beta chain) was observed in a study of blood T cells in healthy people across ages. This CDR3 contains 16 residues. Together with a sample-barcoded 5' primer, a J-beta primer mix was included in a second PCR lasting 7 to 11 cycles. MiXCR, applied by TCRdb to the 5' RACE reads, yields one record per CDR3 protein. The sample records about 750,000 distinct CDR3 sequences, about 48% being singletons. This clonotype came up once. The receptor was derived from an elderly man in good health. The V and J genes are TRBV21-1 and TRBJ2-7; TRBD1, the D gene given by the table, was not confirmed from the DNA. The closer fit of TRBJ2-5 to the DNA end suggests the J call may be wrong. TRBV21-1 is a documented pseudogene. Sequencing was performed on blood. The CDR3 region has the DNA TGTGCCAGCAGCAAAGCGGGGCGAGAAGCCCGTGAGACCCAGTACTTC. This encodes CASSKAGREARETQYF.